Listed below are T cell receptor beta chains from one sample, sequenced in a study of T cells in Graves' hyperthyroidism and ophthalmopathy. TCRdb recomputed calls from the multiplex PCR reads with MiXCR, one row per CDR3 protein. The sample gives around 760,000 distinct CDR3 sequences, approximately 40% of which show up once; around 30% is in the top ten. Input material: blood. All receptors come from a middle-aged woman with Graves' hyperthyroidism. CDR3s include the opening cysteine and the closing phenylalanine or tryptophan. The order of the fields is V gene, clone size, D gene, J gene, CDR3 DNA, CDR3 protein. D genes are given only for firm matches. The listing skips clone size in some rows; elsewhere it reads once, few, many or a size class.

>TRBV7-4|NA|NA|TRBJ2-5
TGTGCCAGCAGCTTACGCTCTGCAGGGTGGGGGGAGACCCAGTACTTC
CASSLRSAGWGETQYF
>TRBV7-2|few|NA|TRBJ1-2
TGTGCCAGCAGCCCCAGGGGCGCGCTCTATGGCTACACCTTC
CASSPRGALYGYTF
>TRBV12-3/TRBV12-4|once|NA|TRBJ1-4
TGTGCCAGCAGTTTAGGGCGGCGGGCACCTAATGAAAAACTGTTTTTC
CASSLGRRAPNEKLFF
>TRBV15|many|NA|TRBJ2-5
TGTGCCACCAGCAGAACAACGGCAGCGTGGCAAGAGACCCAGTACTTC
CATSRTTAAWQETQYF
>TRBV11-2|NA|NA|TRBJ1-1
TGTGCCAGCAGCTTAGATCACAGTTTTAAGTACACTGAAGCTTTCTTT
CASSLDHSFKYTEAFF
>TRBV14|once|NA|TRBJ1-4
TGTGCCAGCAGCCAATGGAAGACAGAAAAACTGTTTTTT
CASSQWKTEKLFF
>TRBV20-1|NA|TRBD2|TRBJ2-2
TGCAGTGCTAGAGACAGGGAGGGAGACACCGGGGAGCTGTTTTTT
CSARDREGDTGELFF
>TRBV19|NA|TRBD1|TRBJ2-5
TGTGCCAGTAGTATTGGACGGACAGGGAATCAAGAGACCCAGTACTTC
CASSIGRTGNQETQYF
>TRBV2|NA|NA|TRBJ1-4
TGTGCCAGCAAGGGCCCTCCAACTAATGAAAAACTGTTTTTT
CASKGPPTNEKLFF
>TRBV20-1|NA|TRBD2|TRBJ2-7
TGCAGTGCAGGAAAGGCGGGGGTCTACGAGCAGTACTTC
CSAGKAGVYEQYF
>TRBV5-1|few|TRBD2|TRBJ2-7
TGCGCCAGCAGCCCTCGCGTGGGACTAGCGGCGAGCTCCTACGAGCAGTACTTC
CASSPRVGLAASSYEQYF
>TRBV10-3|many|NA|TRBJ1-1
TGTGCCACAGATCACGGGGCGATGAACACTGAAGCTTTCTTT
CATDHGAMNTEAFF
>TRBV6-5|many|NA|TRBJ1-1
TGTGCCAGCAGTCGGTGGGCTGAAGCTTTCTTT
CASSRWAEAFF
>TRBV29-1|NA|NA|TRBJ1-2
TGCAGCGCTGATTGGTGGGGCGGATATGGCTACACCTTC
CSADWWGGYGYTF
>TRBV12-3/TRBV12-4|many|NA|TRBJ1-5
TGTGCCAGCAGTTTAAGGGCCACTAAACATCAGCCCCAGCATTTT
CASSLRATKHQPQHF
>TRBV15|many|TRBD1|TRBJ1-1
TGTGCCACCAGCAGTAGCTCCGGGACAGTCATGAACACTGAAGCTTTCTTT
CATSSSSGTVMNTEAFF
>TRBV27|NA|TRBD1|TRBJ1-4
TGTGCCAGCAGTTTATCCCCAGGGGGTGAAAAACTGTTTTTT
CASSLSPGGEKLFF
>TRBV27|few|TRBD1|TRBJ2-5
TGTGCCAGCAGTTTAACGACAGGGTCGGTGACCCAGTACTTC
CASSLTTGSVTQYF
>TRBV30|NA|NA|TRBJ1-1
TGTGCCTGGAGTGTAGGGAACACTGAAGCTTTCTTT
CAWSVGNTEAFF
>TRBV25-1|NA|TRBD1|TRBJ2-7
TGTGCCAGCGCCCCGGACAGGGTAAAGGGCTACGAGCAGTACTTC
CASAPDRVKGYEQYF
>TRBV10-3|many|NA|TRBJ2-7
TGTGCCATCATGTCGGGACAAGGTGACTACGAGCAGTACTTC
CAIMSGQGDYEQYF
>TRBV12-3/TRBV12-4|once|TRBD1|TRBJ2-1
TGTGCCAGCAGCTTACCGGCAGGGGGCTTC
CASSLPAGGF
>TRBV6-5|many|TRBD1|TRBJ1-3
TGTGCCAGCAGGCGGGACAGCCTCAACACCATATATTTT
CASRRDSLNTIYF
>TRBV7-8|NA|NA|TRBJ1-2
TGTGCCAGCAGCTCGCTCAGGCGCCTAGCTAACTATGGCTACACCTTC
CASSSLRRLANYGYTF
>TRBV10-1|many|NA|TRBJ1-6
TGCGCCAGCAGTGAAACAGCGAATTCACCCCTCCACTTT
CASSETANSPLHF
>TRBV20-1|NA|NA|TRBJ2-3
TGCAGTGCTAGGCCTTCGTTGAGGAGCACAGATACGCAGTATTTT
CSARPSLRSTDTQYF
>TRBV10-1|NA|TRBD2|TRBJ2-2
TGCGCCAGCAGTGCGAGCGGGACGAACACCGGGGAGCTGTTTTTT
CASSASGTNTGELFF
>TRBV24-1|many|NA|TRBJ2-5
TGTGCCACCAGTGCCGTGGGAGAGACCCAGTACTTC
CATSAVGETQYF
>TRBV10-3|many|TRBD1|TRBJ2-7
TGTGCCATCAGACACAGGGGGCTGGGCAACTACGAGCAGTACTTC
CAIRHRGLGNYEQYF
>TRBV7-6|many|NA|TRBJ1-3
TGTGCCAGCAGCTTAGAGGATTGGGACACCATATATTTT
CASSLEDWDTIYF
>TRBV7-6|NA|TRBD1|TRBJ1-6
TGTGCCAGCAGCTTGGGACAGGCTGGTTCACCCCTCCACTTT
CASSLGQAGSPLHF
>TRBV19|many|NA|TRBJ1-5
TGTGCCAGTAGTATATTACAGGGTCGGCCCCAGCATTTT
CASSILQGRPQHF
>TRBV19|NA|NA|TRBJ2-2
TGTGCCAGTAGTATAGTCCCAGCGAGGGAGCTGTTTTTT
CASSIVPARELFF
>TRBV15|NA|NA|TRBJ2-6
TGTGCCACCAGCAGAGTCCTGACTTTC
CATSRVLTF
>TRBV15|NA|TRBD2|TRBJ2-6
TGTGCCACCAGCAGAGATTGGGGGGGGAGGGCCAACGTCCTGACTTTC
CATSRDWGGRANVLTF
>TRBV10-2|NA|NA|TRBJ2-3
TGCGCCAGCAGTACCCCCGGAGCAGATACGCAGTATTTT
CASSTPGADTQYF
>TRBV12-3/TRBV12-4|few|NA|TRBJ1-5
TGTGCCGGGGGACGCGGGCTCCAGCCCCAGCATTTT
CAGGRGLQPQHF
>TRBV12-3/TRBV12-4|few|TRBD1|TRBJ1-4
TGTGCCAGCAGTAAACACTGGACAGGGGGCGCGAATGAAAAACTGTTTTTT
CASSKHWTGGANEKLFF
>TRBV2|NA|NA|TRBJ1-5
TGTGCCAGCAGTGGGTTGGCAGGGGCGAGCAATCAGCCCCAGCATTTT
CASSGLAGASNQPQHF
>TRBV24-1|many|NA|TRBJ1-5
TGTGCCACCAGCCGGGCAGGGGCGGTTCAGCCCCAGCATTTT
CATSRAGAVQPQHF
>TRBV27|NA|NA|TRBJ1-6
TGTGCCAGCAGTCAGGGGTGGTTAAGTTCACCCCTCCACTTT
CASSQGWLSSPLHF
>TRBV6-2/TRBV6-3|few|TRBD1|TRBJ1-2
TGTGCCAGCAGGATCGAGACAGGGATCTATGGCTACACCTTC
CASRIETGIYGYTF
>TRBV6-5|few|NA|TRBJ1-2
TGTGCCAGCAGTTACCGGGCGGGGTTCTATGGCTACACCTTC
CASSYRAGFYGYTF
>TRBV12-3/TRBV12-4|many|NA|TRBJ1-3
TGTGCCAGCAGTTTAAGGGGCGGCACCATATATTTT
CASSLRGGTIYF
>TRBV20-1|NA|NA|TRBJ1-5
TGCAGTGCCGTACAACAGGTGGGACAGCCCCAGCATTTT
CSAVQQVGQPQHF
>TRBV2|many|NA|TRBJ2-7
TGTGCCAGCAGTGTTTCCAGAGCCTACGAGCAGTACTTC
CASSVSRAYEQYF
>TRBV7-9|NA|NA|TRBJ1-5
TGTGCCAGCAGCTTAGATGAGACCCAGCATTTT
CASSLDETQHF
>TRBV6-1|NA|NA|TRBJ2-5
TGTGCCAGCAGTGACTCCGGGACAACAGGCCAAGAGACCCAGTACTTC
CASSDSGTTGQETQYF
>TRBV10-3|NA|NA|TRBJ1-2
TGTGCCATCAGTGAGGCGGCTGGCTACACCTTC
CAISEAAGYTF
>TRBV25-1|NA|NA|TRBJ2-3
TGTGCCAGCAGTGAATTGGAGACTCCGATGAGCACAGATACGCAGTATTTT
CASSELETPMSTDTQYF